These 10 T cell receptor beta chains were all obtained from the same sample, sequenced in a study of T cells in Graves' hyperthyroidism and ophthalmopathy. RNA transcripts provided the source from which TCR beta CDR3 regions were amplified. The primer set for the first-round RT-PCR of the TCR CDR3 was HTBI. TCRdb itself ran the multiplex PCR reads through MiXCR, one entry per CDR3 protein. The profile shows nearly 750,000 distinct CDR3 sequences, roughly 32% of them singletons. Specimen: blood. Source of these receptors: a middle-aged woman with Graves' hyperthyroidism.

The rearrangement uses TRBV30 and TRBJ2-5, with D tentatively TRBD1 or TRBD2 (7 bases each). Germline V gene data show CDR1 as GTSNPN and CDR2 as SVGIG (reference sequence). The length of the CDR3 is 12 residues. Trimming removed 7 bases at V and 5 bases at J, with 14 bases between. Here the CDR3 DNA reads TGTGCCTCCAGGGGGGGCGCGGAGACCCAGTACTTC. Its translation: CASRGGAETQYF.

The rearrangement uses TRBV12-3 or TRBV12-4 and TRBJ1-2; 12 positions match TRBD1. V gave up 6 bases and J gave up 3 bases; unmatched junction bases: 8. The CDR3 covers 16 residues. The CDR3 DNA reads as TGTGCCAGCAGCCCGGGACAGGGGGCTGTGTACTATGGCTACACCTTC. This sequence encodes CASSPGQGAVYYGYTF.

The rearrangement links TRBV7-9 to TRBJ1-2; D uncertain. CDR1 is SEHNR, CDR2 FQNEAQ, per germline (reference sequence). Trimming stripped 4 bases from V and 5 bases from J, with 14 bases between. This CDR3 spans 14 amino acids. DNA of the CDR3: TGTGCCAGCAGCTCCGAATCCGGGTGGTATGGCTACACCTTC. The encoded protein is CASSSESGWYGYTF.

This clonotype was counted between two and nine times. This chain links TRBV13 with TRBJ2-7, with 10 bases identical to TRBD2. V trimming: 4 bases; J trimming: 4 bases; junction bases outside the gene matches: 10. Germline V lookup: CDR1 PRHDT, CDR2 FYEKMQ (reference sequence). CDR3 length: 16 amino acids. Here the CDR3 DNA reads TGTGCCAGCAGCTCCGGCGGGCTAGCGGGAGTTTACGAGCAGTACTTC. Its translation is CASSSGGLAGVYEQYF.

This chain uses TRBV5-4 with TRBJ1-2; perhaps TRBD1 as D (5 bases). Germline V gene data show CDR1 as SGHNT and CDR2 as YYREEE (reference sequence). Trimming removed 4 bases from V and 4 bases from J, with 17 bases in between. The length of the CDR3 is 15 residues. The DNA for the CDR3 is TGTGCCAGCAGCCGGAAGATAGGGGAGACCTATGGCTACACCTTC. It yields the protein CASSRKIGETYGYTF.

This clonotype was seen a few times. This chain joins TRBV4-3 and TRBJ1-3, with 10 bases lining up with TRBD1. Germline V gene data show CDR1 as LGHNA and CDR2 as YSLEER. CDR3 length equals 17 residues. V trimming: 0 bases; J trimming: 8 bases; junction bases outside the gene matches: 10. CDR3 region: CASSQETGGLLSDTIYF. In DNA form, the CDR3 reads TGCGCCAGCAGCCAAGAGACAGGGGGCCTCCTTTCTGACACCATATATTTT.

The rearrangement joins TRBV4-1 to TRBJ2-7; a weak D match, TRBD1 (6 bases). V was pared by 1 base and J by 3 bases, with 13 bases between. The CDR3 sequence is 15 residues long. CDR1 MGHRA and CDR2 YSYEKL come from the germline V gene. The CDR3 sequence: CASSQVDSRSYEQYF. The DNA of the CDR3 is TGCGCCAGCAGCCAAGTGGACAGCCGAAGCTACGAGCAGTACTTC.

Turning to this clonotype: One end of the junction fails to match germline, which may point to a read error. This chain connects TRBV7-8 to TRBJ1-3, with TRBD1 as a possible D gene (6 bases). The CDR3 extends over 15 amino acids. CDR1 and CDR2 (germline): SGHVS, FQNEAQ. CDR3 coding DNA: TGTGCCAACAGCTTATTGGGGGGGGCAGGAAACACCATATATTTT. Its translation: CANSLLGGAGNTIYF. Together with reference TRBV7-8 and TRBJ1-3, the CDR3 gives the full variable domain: GAGVSQSPRYKVAKRGQDVALRCDPISGHVSLFWYQQALGQGPEFLTYFQNEAQLDKSGLPSDRFFAERPEGSVSTLKIQRTQQEDSAVYLCANSLLGGAGNTIYFGEGSWLTVV.

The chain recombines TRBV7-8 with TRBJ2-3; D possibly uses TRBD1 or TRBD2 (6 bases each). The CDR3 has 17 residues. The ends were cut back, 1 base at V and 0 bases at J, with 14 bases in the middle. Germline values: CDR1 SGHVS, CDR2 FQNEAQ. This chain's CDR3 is CASSLVVGGASTDTQYF. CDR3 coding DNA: TGTGCCAGCAGCTTAGTAGTCGGGGGCGCTAGCACAGATACGCAGTATTTT.

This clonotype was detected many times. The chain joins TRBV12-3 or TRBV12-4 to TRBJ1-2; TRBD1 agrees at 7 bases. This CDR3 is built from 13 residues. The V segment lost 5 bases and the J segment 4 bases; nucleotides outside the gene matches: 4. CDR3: CASSGQELYGYTF. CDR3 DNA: TGTGCCAGCAGTGGACAGGAACTCTATGGCTACACCTTC.